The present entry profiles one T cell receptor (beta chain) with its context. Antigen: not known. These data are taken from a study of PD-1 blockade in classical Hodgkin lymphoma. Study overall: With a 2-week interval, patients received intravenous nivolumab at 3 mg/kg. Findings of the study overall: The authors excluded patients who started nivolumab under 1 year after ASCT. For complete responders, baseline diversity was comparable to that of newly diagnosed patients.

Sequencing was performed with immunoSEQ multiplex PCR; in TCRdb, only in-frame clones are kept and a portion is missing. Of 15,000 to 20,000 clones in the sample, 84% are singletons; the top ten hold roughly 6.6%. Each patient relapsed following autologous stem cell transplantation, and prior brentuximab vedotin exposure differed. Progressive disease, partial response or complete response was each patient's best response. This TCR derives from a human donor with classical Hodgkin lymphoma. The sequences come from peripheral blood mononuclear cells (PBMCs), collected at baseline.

The DNA of the CDR3 is TGTGCCAGCTCACCACCACGGACAGGGAACACCGGGGAGCTGTTTTTT. This gives the protein CASSPPRTGNTGELFF. V usage is TRBV18 and J usage is TRBJ2-2; 7 bases are shared with TRBD1. J lost 1 base, V lost 0 bases, and 2 bases had no gene match. This CDR3 has 16 amino acids. Germline assignment: CDR1 KGHSH and CDR2 LQKENI. Based on the CDR3 plus reference TRBV18 and TRBJ2-2, the full variable domain is NAGVMQNPRHLVRRRGQEARLRCSPMKGHSHVYWYRQLPEEGLKFMVYLQKENIIDESGMPKERFSAEFPKEGPSILRIQQVVRGDSAAYFCASSPPRTGNTGELFFGEGSRLTVL.